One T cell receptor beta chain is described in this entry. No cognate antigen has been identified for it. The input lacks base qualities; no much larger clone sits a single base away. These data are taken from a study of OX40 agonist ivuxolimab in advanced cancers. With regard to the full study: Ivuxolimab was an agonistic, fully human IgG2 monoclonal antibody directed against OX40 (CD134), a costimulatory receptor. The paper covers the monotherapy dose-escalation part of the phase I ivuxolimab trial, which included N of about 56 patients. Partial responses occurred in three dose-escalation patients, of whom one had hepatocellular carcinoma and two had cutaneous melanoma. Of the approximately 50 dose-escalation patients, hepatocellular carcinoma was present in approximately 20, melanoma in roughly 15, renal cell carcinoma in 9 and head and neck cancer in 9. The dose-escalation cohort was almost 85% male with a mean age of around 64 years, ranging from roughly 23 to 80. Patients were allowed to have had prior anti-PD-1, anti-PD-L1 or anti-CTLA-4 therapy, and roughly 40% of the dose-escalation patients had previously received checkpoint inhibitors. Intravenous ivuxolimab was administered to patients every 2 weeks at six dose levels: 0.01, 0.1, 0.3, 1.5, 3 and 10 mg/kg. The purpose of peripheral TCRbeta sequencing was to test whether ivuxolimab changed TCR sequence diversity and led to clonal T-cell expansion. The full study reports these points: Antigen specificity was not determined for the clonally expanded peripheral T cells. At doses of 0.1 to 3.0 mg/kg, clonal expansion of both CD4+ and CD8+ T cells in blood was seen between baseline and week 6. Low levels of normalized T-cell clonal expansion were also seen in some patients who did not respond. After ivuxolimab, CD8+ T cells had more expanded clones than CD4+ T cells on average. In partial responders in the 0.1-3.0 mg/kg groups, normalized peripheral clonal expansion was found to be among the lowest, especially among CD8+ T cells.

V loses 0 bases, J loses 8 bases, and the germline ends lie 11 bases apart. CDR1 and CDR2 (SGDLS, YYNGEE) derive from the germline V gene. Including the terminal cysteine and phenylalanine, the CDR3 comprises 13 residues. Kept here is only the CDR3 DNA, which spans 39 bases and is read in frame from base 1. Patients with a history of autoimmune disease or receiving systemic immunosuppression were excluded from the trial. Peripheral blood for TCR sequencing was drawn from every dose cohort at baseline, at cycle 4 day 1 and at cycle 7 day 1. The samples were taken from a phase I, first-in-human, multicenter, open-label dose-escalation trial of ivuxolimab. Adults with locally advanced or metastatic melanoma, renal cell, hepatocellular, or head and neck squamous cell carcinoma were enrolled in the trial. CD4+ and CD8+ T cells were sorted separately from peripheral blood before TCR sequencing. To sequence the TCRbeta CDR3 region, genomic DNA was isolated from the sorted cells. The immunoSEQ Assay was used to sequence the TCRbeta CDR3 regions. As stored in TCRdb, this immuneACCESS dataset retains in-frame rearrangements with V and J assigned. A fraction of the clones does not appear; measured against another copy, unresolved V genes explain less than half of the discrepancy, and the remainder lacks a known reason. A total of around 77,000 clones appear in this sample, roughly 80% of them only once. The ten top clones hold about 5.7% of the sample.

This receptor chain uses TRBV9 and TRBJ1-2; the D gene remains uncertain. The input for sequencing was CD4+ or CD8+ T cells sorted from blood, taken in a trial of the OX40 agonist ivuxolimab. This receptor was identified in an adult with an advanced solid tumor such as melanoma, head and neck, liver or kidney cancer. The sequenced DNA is TGTGCCAGCAGCGTAGGAACGAGCTGGGGCTACACCTTC. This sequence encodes CASSVGTSWGYTF.